This T cell receptor beta chain was sequenced for a study of technical replicates of blood from several donors. Some clones are missing from TCRdb's copy, which holds only in-frame ones; the method was immunoSEQ multiplex PCR. Of about 76,000 clones listed, approximately 86% are singletons. The CDR3 consists of 16 residues. Germline V CDR1 and CDR2: SNHLY, FYNNEI. With 8 bases clipped from V and 8 bases from J, the junction kept 18 bases outside the gene matches. The source material was PBMCs. The clonotype originates from a human donor in good health. Some clones in this sample may be carry-over from other donors' samples. The chain links TRBV2 to TRBJ1-2; 9 nucleotides agree with TRBD1. The chain's CDR3 is CASRNGLRTGALGYTF. The CDR3 bases are TGTGCCAGCCGTAACGGTCTCAGGACAGGGGCTCTGGGCTACACCTTC.